The present T cell receptor beta chain was sequenced within a study of blood T cell repertoires in COVID-19. Overall study context: From the United States, Italy and Spain came samples of acute and convalescent COVID-19. Sources were T cells, B-cell-depleted T cells, or PBMCs; the material itself was cDNA or gDNA.

CDR3 length: 16 residues. CDR1 and CDR2 from the germline V gene are LGHNA and YNFKEQ. The V segment lost 1 base and the J segment 1 base; nucleotides outside the gene matches: 1. Per the authors' pipeline: Nucleated cell number was recorded as an estimate derived from reference gene primer amplification. Sequenced by immunoSEQ multiplex PCR; TCRdb stores in-frame clones only, minus some. That table gives V, J and clone size, and the DNA gave D and trimming. The sample contains about 130,000 clones, 70% to 90% of which appear only once. This rearrangement joins TRBV4-2 to TRBJ2-5; 12 bases agree with TRBD2. The TCR comes from a woman aged 80 or over with acute or convalescent COVID-19. The sequenced material came from peripheral blood. The CDR3 protein is CASSQGLAGAQETQYF. The DNA for the CDR3 is TGTGCCAGCAGCCAAGGACTAGCGGGGGCCCAAGAGACCCAGTACTTC.